This T cell receptor (beta chain) was retrieved from a study of CXCR3-negative and CXCR3-positive naive CD8 T cells. Every subset of CD8+ T cells was sorted in triplicate at under 350,000 cells each. The authors prepared UMI-labeled TRB cDNA libraries by 5' RACE. TCRdb re-called the 5' RACE reads and catalogs CDR3 proteins one per entry, DNA excluded. This table lists about 89,000 distinct CDR3 sequences. Germline V gene lookup returns CDR1 SQVTM and CDR2 ANQGSEA. This CDR3 spans 12 amino acids. Concerning this clonotype: The antigen is undetermined.

The study, taken as a whole, reports: The study found more hydrophobic TRB CDR3s in CXCR3-positive naive cells than in CXCR3-negative naive cells.

The source material was naive CXCR3+ CD8+ T cells from blood. Described subset: CD45RO-CCR7+CD27+CD95- naive CD8+ T cells expressing CXCR3 (TNR3+). The TCR comes from a human donor in good health. Some clones in this sample may be carry-over from other donors' samples. This chain uses TRBV29-1 with TRBJ2-7; TCRdb's D call, TRBD1, is unchecked because there is no DNA. CDR3 residues: CSVPRGGGEQYF.